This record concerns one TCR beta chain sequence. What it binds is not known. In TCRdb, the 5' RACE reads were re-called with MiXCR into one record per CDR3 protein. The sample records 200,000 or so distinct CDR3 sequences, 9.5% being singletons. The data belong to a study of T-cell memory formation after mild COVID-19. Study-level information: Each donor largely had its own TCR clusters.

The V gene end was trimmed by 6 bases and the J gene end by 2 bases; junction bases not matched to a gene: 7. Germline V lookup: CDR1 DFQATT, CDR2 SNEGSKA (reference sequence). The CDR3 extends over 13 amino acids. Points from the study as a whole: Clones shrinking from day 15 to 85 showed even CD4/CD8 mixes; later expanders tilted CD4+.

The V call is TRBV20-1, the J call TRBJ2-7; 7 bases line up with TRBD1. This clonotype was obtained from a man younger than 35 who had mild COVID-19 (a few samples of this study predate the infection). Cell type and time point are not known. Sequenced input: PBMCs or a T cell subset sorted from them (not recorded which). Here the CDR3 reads CSAPKGQTYEQYF. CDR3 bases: TGCAGTGCACCGAAGGGACAGACCTACGAGCAGTACTTC.